The 2 T cell receptor beta chains below all came from one sample that was sequenced in a study of vaccination and CD4 T cells after COVID-19. Time point defined: late sampling 161 to 241 days after vaccination in a few convalescent patients. Treatment meaning: approximately nine-day PBMC culture with coronavirus spike peptide pools or control peptides (ViraFEST assay). These receptors have no known antigen. Cultured CD4+ T cells had their DNA profiled by the Oncomine TCR Beta short-read assay. TCRdb fed the PCR reads into MiXCR, producing one record per CDR3 protein. The sample includes about 23,000 distinct CDR3 sequences, approximately 42% of them seen just once. Source: CD4+ T cells from blood, cultured in vitro, taken about 7 months after SARS-CoV-2 vaccination. These receptors all come from a human donor who had recovered from COVID-19.

This clonotype is deemed medium-sized. The chain employs TRBV11-1 and TRBJ2-7; D unresolved. Trimming took 1 base from V and 7 from J, leaving 11 bases between them. The CDR3 has 13 amino acids. CDR1 is SGHAT and CDR2 is FQDESV in the germline V gene (reference sequence). CDR3 nucleotides: TGTGCCAGCAGCTTAGAGGGCTGGCTGGAGCAGTACTTC. This translates into CASSLEGWLEQYF.

This clonotype is a singleton in its sample. This chain joins TRBV28 and TRBJ2-1; TRBD2 aligns across 14 bases. The CDR3 spans 15 residues. V gave up 6 bases and J gave up 6 bases; unmatched junction bases: 4. The germline CDR1 and CDR2 sequences are MDHEN and SYDVKM. The CDR3 DNA reads as TGTGCCAGCAGCCGACTAGCGGGAGGGCTCAATGAGCAGTTCTTC. Translated, it gives CASSRLAGGLNEQFF.